This T cell receptor (beta chain) was sequenced during a study of CD8 T cells in acute hepatitis C reinfection (dated by TCRdb to the early 2020s). At the level of the whole study: The study profiled the TCRbeta repertoire of CD8+ T cells specific for the HCV NS3-1073 epitope during acute infection and after viral clearance. Several spontaneous resolvers contributed paired acute and follow-up samples. Study-wide conclusions, independent of this receptor: The NS3-1073 specific repertoires were highly diverse, and diversity did not differ significantly among acute resolver, follow-up resolver and acute chronic samples. Few CDR3 sequences were shared with other epitopes, and differences in sequencing approaches may have limited exact matching. No follow-up repertoires were available for chronically infected subjects, since NS3-1073 specific cells were too rare to be sorted. Some 14 public clonotypes were identified irrespective of outcome, and one of the public clonotypes used V04-02/J02-02. Only the TCRbeta chain was sequenced in bulk, so alphabeta pairing of public clonotypes could not be determined.

This clone was counted once. Its antigen is currently not known. No base qualities exist here, and no much larger clone lies one base off it. The FACS-sorted cells had their genomic DNA extracted, and the commercial immunoSEQ service was used to sequence the TCRbeta chains. Per the authors' processing: Repertoire data were analyzed with ImmunoSEQ Analyzer software v3.0 and R v3.5.1. Sequences containing stop codons or out-of-frame rearrangements were removed, so only productive rearrangements were analyzed. The sequencing provider supplied the metrics for Simpson diversity, Shannon entropy, CDR3 length and nucleotide addition. Based on frequency, clonotypes were placed into dominant, sub-dominant, low or lowest abundance groups, and clonotypes under 0.1% were left out of most analyses. A CDR3 amino acid clonotype was designated public if detected in at least two subjects at a cumulative frequency of at least 0.5%. Here the immuneACCESS table is served through TCRdb, limited to in-frame sequences with V and J called. Missing clones are a known gap in these copies; in checked studies unresolved V genes cover under half, and the rest lacks a known reason. From that table come the V and J calls and clone size; the DNA was used to work out D and trimming. The sample includes about 38,000 clones, with approximately 83% observed a single time. In total, the top ten clones hold approximately 11% of the sample.

The time point label, read with the paper, signifies: naive CD8 control sorted from an acute-time-point sample. Enrolled in the Montreal Hepatitis C Cohort (HEPCO) in Canada, the donors were people who inject drugs, and these donors were followed every 3 months. Acute primary HCV infection was defined as a positive HCV RNA or antibody test that came after a negative test within the prior 24 weeks. Antibodies against CD3, CD8 and CD45RO were used for surface staining, and dead cells were excluded with an aqua fixable dye. The cohort included under 10 spontaneous resolvers, defined as subjects with HCV RNA clearance within 24 weeks. Frozen stocks of peripheral blood mononuclear cells were first thawed, after which negative isolation of CD8+ T cells was carried out using the MACS CD8+ T cell Isolation Kit. A BD FACSAria II cell sorter was used to sort the cells. This TCR derives from a woman under 30 who spontaneously cleared hepatitis C infection. Sequenced sample: naive CD8+ T cells from PBMCs. The cell subset or site label, as the study defines it: sorted total naive CD45RO-negative CD8+ T cells.

This receptor has the CDR3 CASSSQIGASGNYEQYF. The DNA sequence is given as TGCGCCAGCAGCTCCCAGATAGGGGCTAGCGGGAACTACGAGCAGTACTTC. The sequence joins TRBV5-1 to TRBJ2-7; 9 central nucleotides agree with TRBD2. Its CDR3 holds 17 amino acids, cysteine through phenylalanine. Of the read, only the CDR3 DNA is kept; its 51 bases are in frame from base 1. The germline V end is reduced by 3 bases and the J end by 3 bases; junction bases left unmatched: 13. CDR1 and CDR2, looked up from the germline V gene, are SGHRS and YFSETQ. Beyond the CDR3, the reference TRBV5-1 and TRBJ2-7 genes provide the residues; the full variable domain reads: KAGVTQTPRYLIKTRGQQVTLSCSPISGHRSVSWYQQTPGQGLQFLFEYFSETQRNKGNFPGRFSGRQFSNSRSEMNVSTLELGDSALYLCASSSQIGASGNYEQYFGPGTRLTVT.